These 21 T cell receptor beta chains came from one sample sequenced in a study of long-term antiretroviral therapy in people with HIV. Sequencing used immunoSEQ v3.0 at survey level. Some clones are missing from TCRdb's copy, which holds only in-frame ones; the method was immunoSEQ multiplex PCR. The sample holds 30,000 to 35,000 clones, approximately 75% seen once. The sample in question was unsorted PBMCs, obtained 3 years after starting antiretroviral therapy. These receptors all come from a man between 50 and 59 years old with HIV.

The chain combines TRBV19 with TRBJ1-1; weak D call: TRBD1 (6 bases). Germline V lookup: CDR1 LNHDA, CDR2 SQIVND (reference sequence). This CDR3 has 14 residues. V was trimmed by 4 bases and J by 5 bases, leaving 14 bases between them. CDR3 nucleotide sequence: TGTGCCAGTAGTAGCGGGGGCACTCGGACTGAAGCTTTCTTT. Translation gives CASSSGGTRTEAFF.

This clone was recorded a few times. The CDR3 DNA is TGTGCCAGCTACTCCGGCACAGATACGCAGTATTTT. Translated: CASYSGTDTQYF. This rearrangement joins TRBV18 to TRBJ2-3; D is undetermined. V dropped 7 bases and J dropped 1 base, with 6 bases sitting between them. Germline assignment: CDR1 KGHSH and CDR2 LQKENI. The CDR3 is 12 residues long.

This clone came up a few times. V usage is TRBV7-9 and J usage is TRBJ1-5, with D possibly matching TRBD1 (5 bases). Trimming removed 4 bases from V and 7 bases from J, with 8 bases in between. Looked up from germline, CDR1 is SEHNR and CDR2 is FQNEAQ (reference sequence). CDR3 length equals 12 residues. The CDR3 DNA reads TGTGCCAGCAGCTCGGGGGTCCAGCCCCAGCATTTT. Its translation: CASSSGVQPQHF.

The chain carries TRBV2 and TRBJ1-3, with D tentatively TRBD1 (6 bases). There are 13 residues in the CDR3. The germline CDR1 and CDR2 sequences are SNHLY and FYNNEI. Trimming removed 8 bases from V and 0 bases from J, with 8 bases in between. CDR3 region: CASGGLSGNTIYF. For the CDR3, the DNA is TGTGCCAGCGGGGGGCTCTCTGGAAACACCATATATTTT.

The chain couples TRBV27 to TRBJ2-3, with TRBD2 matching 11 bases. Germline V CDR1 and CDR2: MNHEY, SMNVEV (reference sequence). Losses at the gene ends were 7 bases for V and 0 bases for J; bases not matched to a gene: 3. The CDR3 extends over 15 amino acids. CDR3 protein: CASKASGGSTDTQYF. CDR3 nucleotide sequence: TGTGCCAGCAAGGCTAGCGGGGGGAGCACAGATACGCAGTATTTT.

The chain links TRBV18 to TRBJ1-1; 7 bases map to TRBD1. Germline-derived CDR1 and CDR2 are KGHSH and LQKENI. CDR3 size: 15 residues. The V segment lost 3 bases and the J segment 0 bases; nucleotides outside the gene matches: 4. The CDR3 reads CASSPQGQMNTEAFF. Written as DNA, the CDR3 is TGTGCCAGCTCACCCCAGGGACAGATGAACACTGAAGCTTTCTTT.

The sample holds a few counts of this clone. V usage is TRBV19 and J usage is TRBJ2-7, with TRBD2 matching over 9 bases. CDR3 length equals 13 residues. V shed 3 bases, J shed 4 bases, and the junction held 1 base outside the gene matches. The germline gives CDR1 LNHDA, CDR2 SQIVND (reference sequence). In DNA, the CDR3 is TGTGCCAGTAGTATGGCGGGAGGGTACGAGCAGTACTTC. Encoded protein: CASSMAGGYEQYF.

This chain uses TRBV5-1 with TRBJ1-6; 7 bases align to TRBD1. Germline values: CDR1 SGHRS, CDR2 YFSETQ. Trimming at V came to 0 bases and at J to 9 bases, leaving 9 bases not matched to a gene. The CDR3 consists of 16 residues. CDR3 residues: CASSLAQGRGTSPLHF. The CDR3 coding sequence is TGCGCCAGCAGCTTGGCCCAAGGCAGGGGGACTTCACCCCTCCACTTT.

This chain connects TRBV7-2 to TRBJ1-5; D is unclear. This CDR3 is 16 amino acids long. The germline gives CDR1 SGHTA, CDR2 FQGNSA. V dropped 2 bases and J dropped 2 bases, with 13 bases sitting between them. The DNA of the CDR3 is TGTGCCAGCAGCTTAATGGAGTTGAGGGGCAATCAGCCCCAGCATTTT. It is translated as CASSLMELRGNQPQHF. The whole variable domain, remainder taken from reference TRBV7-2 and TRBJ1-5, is GAGVSQSPSNKVTEKGKDVELRCDPISGHTALYWYRQSLGQGLEFLIYFQGNSAPDKSGLPSDRFSAERTGGSVSTLTIQRTQQEDSAVYLCASSLMELRGNQPQHFGDGTRLSIL.

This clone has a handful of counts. CDR3 in amino acids: CASSLRDTLSGYTF. The CDR3 DNA is TGTGCCAGCAGTCTCCGGGACACATTGTCCGGCTACACCTTC. The gene calls are TRBV6-5 and TRBJ1-2, with D perhaps TRBD1 (6 bases). CDR1 and CDR2 (germline): MNHEY, SVGAGI. The V and J ends lost 5 bases and 8 bases respectively, with 18 bases between them. The CDR3 spans 14 residues.

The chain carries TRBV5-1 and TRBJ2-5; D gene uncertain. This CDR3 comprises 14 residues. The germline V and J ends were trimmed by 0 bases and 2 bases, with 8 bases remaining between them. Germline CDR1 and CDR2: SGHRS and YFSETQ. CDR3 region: CASSLVPGQETQYF. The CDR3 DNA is TGCGCCAGCAGCTTGGTTCCAGGACAAGAGACCCAGTACTTC.

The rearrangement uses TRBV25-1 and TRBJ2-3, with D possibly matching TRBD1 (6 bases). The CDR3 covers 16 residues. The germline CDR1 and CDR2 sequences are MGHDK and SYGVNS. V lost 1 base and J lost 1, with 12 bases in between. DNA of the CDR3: TGTGCCAGCAGTGAATCGGGCAGGGGACGCACAGATACGCAGTATTTT. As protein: CASSESGRGRTDTQYF. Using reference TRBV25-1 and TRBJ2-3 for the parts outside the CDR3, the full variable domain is EADIYQTPRYLVIGTGKKITLECSQTMGHDKMYWYQQDPGMELHLIHYSYGVNSTEKGDLSSESTVSRIRTEHFPLTLESARPSHTSQYLCASSESGRGRTDTQYFGPGTRLTVL.

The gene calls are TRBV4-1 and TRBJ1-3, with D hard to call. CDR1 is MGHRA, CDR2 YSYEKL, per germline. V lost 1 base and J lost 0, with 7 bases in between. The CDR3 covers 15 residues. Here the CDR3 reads CASSQAGSSGNTIYF. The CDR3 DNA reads TGCGCCAGCAGCCAAGCGGGGAGCTCTGGAAACACCATATATTTT.

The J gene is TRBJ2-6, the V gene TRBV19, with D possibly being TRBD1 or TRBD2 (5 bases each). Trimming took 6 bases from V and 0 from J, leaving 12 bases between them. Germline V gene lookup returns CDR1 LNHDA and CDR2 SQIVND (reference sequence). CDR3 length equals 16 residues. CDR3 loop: CASRARESSGANVLTF. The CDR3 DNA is TGTGCCAGTAGGGCCAGGGAGAGCTCTGGGGCCAACGTCCTGACTTTC.

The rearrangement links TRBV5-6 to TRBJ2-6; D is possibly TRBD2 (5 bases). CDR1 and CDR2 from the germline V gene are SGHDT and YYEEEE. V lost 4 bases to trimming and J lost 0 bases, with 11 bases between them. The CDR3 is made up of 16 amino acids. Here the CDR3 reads CASSLLRGSGANVLTF. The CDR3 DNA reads TGTGCCAGCAGCCTCCTCCGGGGCTCTGGGGCCAACGTCCTGACTTTC.

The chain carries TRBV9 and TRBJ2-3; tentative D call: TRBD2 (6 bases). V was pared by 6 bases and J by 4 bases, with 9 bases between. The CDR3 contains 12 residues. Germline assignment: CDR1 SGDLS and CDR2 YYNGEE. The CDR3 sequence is CASTGVADTQYF. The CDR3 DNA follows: TGTGCCAGCACGGGGGTCGCAGATACGCAGTATTTT.

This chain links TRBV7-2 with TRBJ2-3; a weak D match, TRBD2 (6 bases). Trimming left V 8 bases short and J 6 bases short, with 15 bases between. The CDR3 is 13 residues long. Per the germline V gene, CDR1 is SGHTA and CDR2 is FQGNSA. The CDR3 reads CASGTLRGDTQYF. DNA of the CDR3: TGTGCCAGCGGCACTCTCCGGGGGGATACGCAGTATTTT.

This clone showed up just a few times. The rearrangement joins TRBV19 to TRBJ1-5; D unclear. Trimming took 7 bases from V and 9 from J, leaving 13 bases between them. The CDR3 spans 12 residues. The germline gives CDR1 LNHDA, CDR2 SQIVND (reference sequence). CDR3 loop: CASIPPFGPQHF. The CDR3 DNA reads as TGTGCCAGTATCCCCCCTTTTGGGCCCCAGCATTTT.

Written as DNA, the CDR3 is TGTGCCAGCAGTTACGGGGGGGCAACCGGGGAGCTGTTTTTT. Translated: CASSYGGATGELFF. The V call is TRBV6-5, the J call TRBJ2-2; weak D call: TRBD2 (7 bases). This CDR3 is built from 14 residues. Trimming removed 2 bases at V and 5 bases at J, with 9 bases between. In germline, CDR1 is MNHEY, CDR2 SVGAGI.

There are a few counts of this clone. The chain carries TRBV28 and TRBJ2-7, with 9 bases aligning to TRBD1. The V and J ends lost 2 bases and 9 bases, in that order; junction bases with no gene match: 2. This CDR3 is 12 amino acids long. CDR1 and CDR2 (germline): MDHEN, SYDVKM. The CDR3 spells CASSLRDRAQYF. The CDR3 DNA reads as TGTGCCAGCAGTTTAAGGGACAGGGCGCAGTACTTC.

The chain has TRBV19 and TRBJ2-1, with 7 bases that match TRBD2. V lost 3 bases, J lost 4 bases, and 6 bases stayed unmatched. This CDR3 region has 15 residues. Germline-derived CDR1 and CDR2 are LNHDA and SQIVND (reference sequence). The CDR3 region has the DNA TGTGCCAGTAGTATTCTTCTAGCGGATTACAATGAGCAGTTCTTC. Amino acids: CASSILLADYNEQFF.